This TCR beta chain was identified in a study of blood T cell repertoires in COVID-19. The method was immunoSEQ multiplex PCR; TCRdb's version includes in-frame clones alone and lacks a portion of them. The sample has 200,000 to 250,000 clones, about 91% seen once. This CDR3 is 11 amino acids long. From germline, CDR1 is GTSNPN and CDR2 SVGIG (reference sequence). V shed 7 bases and J 5 bases; nucleotides not matched to a gene: 4. The sample comprised peripheral blood. This TCR was sampled from a woman aged 40 to 50 with acute or convalescent COVID-19. V and J are TRBV30 and TRBJ1-2; 7 bases agree with TRBD1. The CDR3 coding sequence is TGTGCCTCTGGACAGGAATATGGCTACACCTTC. Residues: CASGQEYGYTF. Combining the CDR3 with reference TRBV30 and TRBJ1-2 gives the whole variable domain SQTIHQWPATLVQPVGSPLSLECTVEGTSNPNLYWYRQAAGRGLQLLFYSVGIGQISSEVPQNLSASRPQDRQFILSSKKLLLSDSGFYLCASGQEYGYTFGSGTRLTVV.